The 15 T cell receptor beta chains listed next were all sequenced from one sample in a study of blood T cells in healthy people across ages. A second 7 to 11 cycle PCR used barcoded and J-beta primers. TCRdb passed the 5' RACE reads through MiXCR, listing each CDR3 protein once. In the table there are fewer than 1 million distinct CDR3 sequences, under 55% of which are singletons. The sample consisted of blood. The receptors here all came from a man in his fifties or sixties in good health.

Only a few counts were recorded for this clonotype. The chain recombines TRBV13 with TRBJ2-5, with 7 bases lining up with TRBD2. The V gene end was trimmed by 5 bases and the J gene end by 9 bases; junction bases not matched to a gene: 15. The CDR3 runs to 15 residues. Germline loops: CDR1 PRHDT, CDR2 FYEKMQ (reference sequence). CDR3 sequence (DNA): TGTGCCAGCAGCCCGGGGTTAGCGGGCGCTAAGGCCCAGTACTTC. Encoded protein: CASSPGLAGAKAQYF.

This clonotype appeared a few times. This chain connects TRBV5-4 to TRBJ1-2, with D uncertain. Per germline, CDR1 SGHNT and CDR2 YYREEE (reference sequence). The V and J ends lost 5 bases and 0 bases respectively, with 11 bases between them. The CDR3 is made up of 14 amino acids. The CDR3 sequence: CASSPLGANYGYTF. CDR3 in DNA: TGTGCCAGCAGTCCTCTTGGGGCTAACTATGGCTACACCTTC.

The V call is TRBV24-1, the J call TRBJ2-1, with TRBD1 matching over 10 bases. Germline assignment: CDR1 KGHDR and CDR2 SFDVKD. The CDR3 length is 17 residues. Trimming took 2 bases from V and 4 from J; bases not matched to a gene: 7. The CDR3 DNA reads TGTGCCACCAGTGATTCAGGGACAGGGGTACCATACAATGAGCAGTTCTTC. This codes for CATSDSGTGVPYNEQFF.

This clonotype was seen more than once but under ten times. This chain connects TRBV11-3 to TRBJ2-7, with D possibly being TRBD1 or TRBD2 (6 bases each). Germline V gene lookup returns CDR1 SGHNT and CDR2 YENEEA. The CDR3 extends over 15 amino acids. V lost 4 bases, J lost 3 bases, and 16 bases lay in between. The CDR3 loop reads CASSSRGTEGYEQYF. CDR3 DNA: TGTGCCAGCAGCTCCAGGGGTACGGAGGGCTACGAGCAGTACTTC.

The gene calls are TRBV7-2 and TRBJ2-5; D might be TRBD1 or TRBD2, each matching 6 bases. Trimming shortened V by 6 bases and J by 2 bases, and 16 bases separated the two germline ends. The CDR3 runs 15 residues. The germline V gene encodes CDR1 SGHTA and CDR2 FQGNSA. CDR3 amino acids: CASSRATGTQETQYF. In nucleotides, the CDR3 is TGTGCCAGCAGTCGAGCTACAGGGACTCAAGAGACCCAGTACTTC.

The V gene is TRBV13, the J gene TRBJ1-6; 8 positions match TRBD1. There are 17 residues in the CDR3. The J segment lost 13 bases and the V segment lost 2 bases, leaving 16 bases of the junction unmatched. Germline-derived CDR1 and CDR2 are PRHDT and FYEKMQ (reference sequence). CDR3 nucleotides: TGTGCCAGCAGCTTAAGCCGACCCCGGACAGGGTTTACGCCCCTCCACTTT. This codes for CASSLSRPRTGFTPLHF.

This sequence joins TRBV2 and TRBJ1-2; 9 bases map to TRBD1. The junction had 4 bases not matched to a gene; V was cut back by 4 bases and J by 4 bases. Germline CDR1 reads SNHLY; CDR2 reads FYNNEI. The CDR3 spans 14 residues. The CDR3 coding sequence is TGTGCCAGCAGTGTCACAGGGGGCTCCTATGGCTACACCTTC. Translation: CASSVTGGSYGYTF.

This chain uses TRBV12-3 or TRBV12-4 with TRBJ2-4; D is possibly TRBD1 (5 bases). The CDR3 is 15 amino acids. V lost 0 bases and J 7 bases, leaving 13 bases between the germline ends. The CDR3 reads CASSLAPRQTNIQYF. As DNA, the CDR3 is TGTGCCAGCAGTTTAGCGCCCCGACAGACCAACATTCAGTACTTC.

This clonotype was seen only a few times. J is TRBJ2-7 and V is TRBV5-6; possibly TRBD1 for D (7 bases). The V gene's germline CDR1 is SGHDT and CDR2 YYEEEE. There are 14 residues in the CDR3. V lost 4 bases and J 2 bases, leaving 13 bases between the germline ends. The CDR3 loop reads CASSRRGAPYEQYF. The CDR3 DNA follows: TGTGCCAGCAGCCGCAGGGGGGCCCCCTACGAGCAGTACTTC.

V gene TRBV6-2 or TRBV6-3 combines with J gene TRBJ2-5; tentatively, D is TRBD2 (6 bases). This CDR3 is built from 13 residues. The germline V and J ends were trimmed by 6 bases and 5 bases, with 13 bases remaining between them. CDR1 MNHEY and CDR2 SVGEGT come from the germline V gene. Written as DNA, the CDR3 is TGTGCCAGCAGACTTAGCGGAGGGGAGACCCAGTACTTC. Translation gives CASRLSGGETQYF.

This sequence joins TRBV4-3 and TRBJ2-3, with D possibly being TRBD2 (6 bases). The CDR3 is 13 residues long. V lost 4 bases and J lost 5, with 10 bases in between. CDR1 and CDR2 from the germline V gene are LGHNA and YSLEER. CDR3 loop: CASSPGTQDTQYF. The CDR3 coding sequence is TGCGCCAGCAGCCCTGGGACTCAAGATACGCAGTATTTT.

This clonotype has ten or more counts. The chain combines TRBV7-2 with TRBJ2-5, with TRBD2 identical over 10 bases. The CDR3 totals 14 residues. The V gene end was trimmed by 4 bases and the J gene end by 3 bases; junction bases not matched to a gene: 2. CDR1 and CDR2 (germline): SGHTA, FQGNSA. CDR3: CASSSGLAEETQYF. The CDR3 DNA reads TGTGCCAGCAGCTCCGGACTAGCGGAAGAGACCCAGTACTTC.

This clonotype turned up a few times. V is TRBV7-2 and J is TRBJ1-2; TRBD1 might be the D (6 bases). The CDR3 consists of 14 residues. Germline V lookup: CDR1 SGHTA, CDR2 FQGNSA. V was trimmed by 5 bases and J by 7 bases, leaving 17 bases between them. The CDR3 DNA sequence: TGTGCCAGCAGCCGCGGTGGGGGCGGGACTGGCTACACCTTC. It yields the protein CASSRGGGGTGYTF. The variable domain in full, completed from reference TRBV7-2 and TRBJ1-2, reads GAGVSQSPSNKVTEKGKDVELRCDPISGHTALYWYRQSLGQGLEFLIYFQGNSAPDKSGLPSDRFSAERTGGSVSTLTIQRTQQEDSAVYLCASSRGGGGTGYTFGSGTRLTVV.

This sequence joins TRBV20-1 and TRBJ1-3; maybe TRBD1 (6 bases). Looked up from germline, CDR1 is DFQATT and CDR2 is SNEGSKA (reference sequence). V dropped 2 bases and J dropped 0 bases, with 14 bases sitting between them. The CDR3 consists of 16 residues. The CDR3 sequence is CSARRDMAYSGNTIYF. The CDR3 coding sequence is TGCAGTGCTAGACGGGACATGGCATACTCTGGAAACACCATATATTTT.

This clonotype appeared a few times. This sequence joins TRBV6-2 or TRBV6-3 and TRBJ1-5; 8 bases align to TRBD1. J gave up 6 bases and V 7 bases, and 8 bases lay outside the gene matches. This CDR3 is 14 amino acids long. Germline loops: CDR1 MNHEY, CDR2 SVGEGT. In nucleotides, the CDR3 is TGTGCCAGCATCCAAAACGACAGGGGTCAGCCCCAGCATTTT. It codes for CASIQNDRGQPQHF.